The T cell receptor (beta chain) described here comes from a study of blood T cell repertoires in COVID-19. On the study more broadly: Acute and convalescent COVID-19 samples came from the United States, Italy and Spain. In each case, the material was cDNA or gDNA derived from T cells, B-cell-depleted T cells, or PBMCs.

Original handling: Estimated nucleated cell counts came from reference gene primer amplification. TCRdb's table, derived via immunoSEQ multiplex PCR, lists solely in-frame clones and lacks some. V, J and clone size reflect that table, while D and trimming were determined from the DNA. The data show roughly 190,000 clones, with 80% seen just once and less than 7% held by the top ten. This CDR3 is built from 15 residues. With V trimmed by 2 bases and J by 6 bases, 6 bases remained unmatched. The germline V gene encodes CDR1 MNHNS and CDR2 SASEGT. The V gene is TRBV6-1, the J gene TRBJ1-5, with 8 bases identical to TRBD1. The sequencing input was peripheral blood. The sequence was obtained from a man aged 55-75 years with acute or convalescent COVID-19. CDR3 protein: CASSELGQGGQPQHF. DNA of the CDR3: TGTGCCAGCAGTGAATTAGGACAGGGTGGTCAGCCCCAGCATTTT.